Described below is a single T cell receptor beta chain sequence and its context. The antigen is undetermined. V was pared by 6 bases and J by 2 bases, with 15 bases between. In germline, CDR1 is SGHRS, CDR2 YFSETQ. The CDR3 covers 14 residues. Under the authors' procedure: There were no quality scores in the junction-only immunoSEQ sequences, so filtering differed. Profiling relied on immunoSEQ multiplex PCR, and the TCRdb table lists in-frame clones only, not all of them. The D gene and trimming were derived from the DNA, and the V and J assignments and clone size from that table. The sample contains more than 1.2 million clones, less than 99% of which appear only once. The sample belongs to a study of shared clonotypes between healthy human individuals. Study-level results: The study drew on few donors, limiting represented genetic and exposure-history diversity. With a handful of donors compared, roughly 4.9% of naive CD4 clonotypes were shared.

The gene calls are TRBV5-1 and TRBJ2-7, with D perhaps assigned TRBD1 or TRBD2 (5 bases each). Sequencing was done on a sample of naive CD4+ T cells sorted from blood. Stated subset: CD45RA+ positively selected. This TCR was sampled from a man younger than 40 in good health. The CDR3 nucleotides read TGCGCCAGCACTTCAACAGGAGGACCCTACGAGCAGTACTTC. The encoded protein is CASTSTGGPYEQYF.